This TCR beta chain was sequenced during a study of CD8+ T cells in alopecia areata. This clone has only a few counts. Following RNA extraction, reverse transcription yielded cDNA that acted as the sequencing template. Produced via immunoSEQ multiplex PCR; TCRdb's table is partial and in-frame only. The sample has 200,000 or so clones; 57% are singletons. Per the germline V gene, CDR1 is MNHEY and CDR2 is SVGAGI. The CDR3 has 12 residues. The trim removed 6 bases at V and 6 bases at J, leaving 5 bases unmatched. This chain connects TRBV6-5 to TRBJ2-7; 7 nucleotides align to TRBD2. Material: CD4+ T cells sorted from blood, obtained at week 0. The clonotype comes from a human donor with alopecia areata. CDR3 sequence reads: CASRTSHREQYF. CDR3 bases: TGTGCCAGCAGGACTAGCCATCGCGAGCAGTACTTC.